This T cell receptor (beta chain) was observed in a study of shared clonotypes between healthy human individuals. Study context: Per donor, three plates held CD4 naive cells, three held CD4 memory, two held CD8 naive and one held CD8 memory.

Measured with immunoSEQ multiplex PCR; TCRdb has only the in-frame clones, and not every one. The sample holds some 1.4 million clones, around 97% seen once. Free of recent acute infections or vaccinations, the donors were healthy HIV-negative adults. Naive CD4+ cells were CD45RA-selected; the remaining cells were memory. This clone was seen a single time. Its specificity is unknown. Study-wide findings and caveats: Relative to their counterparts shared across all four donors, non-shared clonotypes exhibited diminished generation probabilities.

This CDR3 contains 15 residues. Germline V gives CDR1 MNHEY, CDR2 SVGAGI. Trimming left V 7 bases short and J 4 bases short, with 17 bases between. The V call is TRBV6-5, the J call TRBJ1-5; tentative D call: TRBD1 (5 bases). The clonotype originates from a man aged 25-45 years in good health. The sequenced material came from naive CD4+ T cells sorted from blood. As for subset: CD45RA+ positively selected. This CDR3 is CASTPSSGRNQPQHF. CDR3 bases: TGTGCCAGCACCCCCTCCTCAGGGAGAAATCAGCCCCAGCATTTT.